This T cell receptor (beta chain) appears in the sequencing data of a study of T cells after yellow fever vaccination. Notes on the study in general: Post-booster repertoires again held most primary-vaccination clones (roughly 95% CD4, 88% CD8). Peaking faster, on day 5 versus 15, the secondary response was nonetheless weaker. Researchers noted that a small share of clonotypes showed up in both CD4 and CD8 compartments.

A 5'RACE template-switching step, the method used to make TCR cDNA, added a universal primer site and UMIs. TCRdb called the 5' RACE reads again in MiXCR, with one record for every CDR3 protein. Seen here are roughly 74,000 distinct CDR3 sequences, around 6.9% observed once, and the top ten hold roughly a third. To note about this clonotype: Its antigen is unknown.

Germline-derived CDR1 and CDR2 are SQVTM and ANQGSEA. V shed 6 bases, J shed 1 base, and the junction held 5 bases outside the gene matches. This CDR3 is built from 14 residues. The V gene is TRBV29-1, the J gene TRBJ2-2; TRBD1 agrees at 7 bases. The input for sequencing was CD8+ T cells sorted from PBMCs, taken 5 days after the first yellow fever vaccination. The receptor comes from a man younger than 35 who received the YFV17D yellow fever vaccine. In DNA form, the CDR3 reads TGCAGCGTGGAACAGGGGCAGAACACCGGGGAGCTGTTTTTT. Translation: CSVEQGQNTGELFF.